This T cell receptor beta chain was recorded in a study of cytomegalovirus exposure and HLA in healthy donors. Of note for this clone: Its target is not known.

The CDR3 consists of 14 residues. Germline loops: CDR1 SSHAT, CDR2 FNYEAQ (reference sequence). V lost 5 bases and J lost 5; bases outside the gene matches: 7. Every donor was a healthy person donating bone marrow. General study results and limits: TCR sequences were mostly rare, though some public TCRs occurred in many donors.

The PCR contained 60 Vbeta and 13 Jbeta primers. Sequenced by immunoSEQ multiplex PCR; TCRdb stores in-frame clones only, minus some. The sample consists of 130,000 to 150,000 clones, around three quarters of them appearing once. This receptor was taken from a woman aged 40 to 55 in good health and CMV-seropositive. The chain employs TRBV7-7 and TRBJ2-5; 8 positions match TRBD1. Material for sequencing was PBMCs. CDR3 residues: CASSPPGGGETQYF. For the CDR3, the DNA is TGTGCCAGCAGCCCGCCAGGGGGCGGGGAGACCCAGTACTTC. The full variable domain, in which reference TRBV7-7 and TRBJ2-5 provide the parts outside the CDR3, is GAGVSQSPRYKVTKRGQDVTLRCDPISSHATLYWYQQALGQGPEFLTYFNYEAQPDKSGLPSDRFSAERPEGSISTLTIQRTEQRDSAMYRCASSPPGGGETQYFGPGTRLLVL.